This T cell receptor beta chain was recovered during a study of cytomegalovirus exposure and HLA in healthy donors. PCR was performed using 60 Vbeta and 13 Jbeta primers. Using immunoSEQ multiplex PCR, the repertoire was profiled, and TCRdb retains in-frame clones only, with some absent. The table records around 58,000 clones, around four fifths of them present only once. CDR1 SGDLS and CDR2 YYNGEE come from the germline V gene. The V end lost 2 bases, the J end lost 0 bases, and 8 bases lay between the germline ends. The CDR3 spans 14 residues. Notes on the study in general: Researchers reported in a later analysis that common viral pathogens appeared linked to several top clusters. Altogether, some 160 TCR beta chains were recorded as cytomegalovirus-associated. Roughly uniform depth of sequencing across donors was assumed in presence/absence analyses. With high specificity and sensitivity, the classifier reportedly diagnosed cytomegalovirus status.

This clone was recorded only once. As yet, its antigen is unknown. The sample taken for sequencing was PBMCs. The V call is TRBV9, the J call TRBJ1-2, with unresolved D. The source of this sequence is a male donor in good health and CMV-seropositive. DNA for the CDR3: TGTGCCAGCAGCGTTCCGGGGACTAACTATGGCTACACCTTC. This sequence encodes CASSVPGTNYGYTF.